The rows below give T cell receptor beta chains drawn from one sample of a study of T-cell reconstitution after alpha-beta-depleted transplantation in children. Each CDR3 protein is one row after TCRdb ran MiXCR on the PCR reads. The table has fewer than 1 million distinct CDR3 sequences, approximately 15% seen once; the top ten hold roughly 5%. The starting material was PBMCs, mostly from graft donor cells, obtained 360 days after TCRalphabeta/CD19-depleted stem cell transplant. The receptor set was obtained from a male patient younger than 18 who had a stem cell transplant for acute lymphoblastic leukemia, so the T cells may come from the graft donor. The CDR3 runs from the conserved cysteine through the conserved F or W. D genes are given only for firm matches. The size entry is marked missing in some rows and otherwise reads once, few, many or a size class.

clone_size | d_call | j_call | v_call | cdr3_nt | cdr3_aa
- | - | TRBJ2-7 | TRBV4-1 | TGCGCCAGCAGCCTGACGGTGGGACTTAACTACGAGCAGTACTTC | CASSLTVGLNYEQYF
- | - | TRBJ1-4 | TRBV20-1 | TGCAGTGCTAGCGAATGGGGCACGGGTGAAAAACTGTTTTTT | CSASEWGTGEKLFF
- | TRBD2 | TRBJ2-1 | TRBV5-5 | TGTGCCAGCGCGAAGGGTAGCGGGAGAGGAGCGTCCTACAATGAGCAGTTCTTC | CASAKGSGRGASYNEQFF
- | - | TRBJ2-1 | TRBV11-3 | TGTGCCAGCAGCTTAGCCGATAGGGGCGCCTACAATGAGCAGTTCTTC | CASSLADRGAYNEQFF
many | TRBD2 | TRBJ2-1 | TRBV9 | TGTGCCAGCAGCGTAGGCGGATTAGCGGGAGGACCTAGGAATGAGCAGTTCTTC | CASSVGGLAGGPRNEQFF
few | TRBD1 | TRBJ2-1 | TRBV20-1 | TGCAGTGCTAGCTCCGGGACAGGGTTAAATGAGCAGTTCTTC | CSASSGTGLNEQFF
- | TRBD2 | TRBJ2-7 | TRBV12-3/TRBV12-4 | TGTGCCAGCAGAAATACTAGCGGTAGAAGGGGCTACGAGCAGTACTTC | CASRNTSGRRGYEQYF
- | - | TRBJ2-7 | TRBV5-1 | TGCGCCAGCAGTACACAGACACCCTACGAGCAGTACTTC | CASSTQTPYEQYF
few | - | TRBJ2-1 | TRBV5-1 | TGCGCCAGCAGCTTGCTCAGTCTAGCGCTCAATGAGCAGTTCTTC | CASSLLSLALNEQFF
once | - | TRBJ2-1 | TRBV7-6 | TGTGCCAGCAGCTTAGAGACAGCGGAGAACTACAATGAGCAGTTCTTC | CASSLETAENYNEQFF
- | - | TRBJ2-7 | TRBV7-9 | TGTGCCAGCGGGCCGGGGGTGGTAGGGTTCGAGCAGTACTTC | CASGPGVVGFEQYF
few | TRBD2 | TRBJ2-4 | TRBV12-3/TRBV12-4 | TGTGCCAGCGTACTCCGGGAGGAAAACATTCAGTACTTC | CASVLREENIQYF
- | - | TRBJ1-1 | TRBV11-2 | TGTGCCGGCAGCTTAGTTGGAGGAGCTTTCTTT | CAGSLVGGAFF
few | - | TRBJ1-1 | TRBV29-1 | TGCAGCGTTGTGGGCACTGAAGCTTTCTTT | CSVVGTEAFF
many | - | TRBJ1-5 | TRBV20-1 | TGCAGTGCTAGTAAGGGCCGGGTAGGCAATCAGCCCCAGCATTTT | CSASKGRVGNQPQHF
few | - | TRBJ2-3 | TRBV27 | TGTGCCAGCAGTTGGATGGGGCACGCAGATACGCAGTATTTT | CASSWMGHADTQYF
- | - | TRBJ2-7 | TRBV12-3/TRBV12-4 | TGTGCCAGCAGTTTCCCCGGCCATAGGCAGTACTTC | CASSFPGHRQYF
- | TRBD1 | TRBJ2-3 | TRBV7-3 | TGTGCCAGCAGCTTAAATTCCGGGACAGGGGCAGATACGCAGTATTTT | CASSLNSGTGADTQYF
- | TRBD1 | TRBJ2-2 | TRBV19 | TGTGCCAGTATTCCGGGCCCGGGGACAGGGGGCACCGGGGAGCTGTTTTTT | CASIPGPGTGGTGELFF
few | TRBD2 | TRBJ2-1 | TRBV7-8 | TGTGCCAGCAGGGTCGCGGGGGGGCTATACAATGAGCAGTTCTTC | CASRVAGGLYNEQFF
- | TRBD2 | TRBJ2-1 | TRBV9 | TGTGCCAGCAGCGTCCGGGGACTAGTTGGGAGGAGACGGAATGAGCAGTTCTTC | CASSVRGLVGRRRNEQFF
few | - | TRBJ2-3 | TRBV27 | TGTGCCAGCAGTCCCGGACACCCGTTCACAGATACGCAGTATTTT | CASSPGHPFTDTQYF
- | TRBD2 | TRBJ2-6 | TRBV3-1 | TGTGCCAGCAGTCCAGCGGGAGGGCGGTTATTATCTGGGGCCAACGTCCTGACTTTC | CASSPAGGRLLSGANVLTF
many | - | TRBJ2-1 | TRBV20-1 | TGCGTAGCCGCCTACAATGAGCAGTTCTTC | CVAAYNEQFF
- | - | TRBJ2-3 | TRBV6-6 | TGTGCCAGCAGTTACTCGGTGTATGATACGCAGTATTTT | CASSYSVYDTQYF
- | TRBD1 | TRBJ2-1 | TRBV12-3/TRBV12-4 | TGTGCCAGCAGTGGGACAGGGTATCGGCAGTTCTTC | CASSGTGYRQFF
many | TRBD1 | TRBJ2-7 | TRBV5-1 | TGTGCCAGCAGTTGGGGACAGGGGTACGAGCAGTACTTC | CASSWGQGYEQYF
- | - | TRBJ2-1 | TRBV5-4 | TGTGCCTGGGGGGAGATTGGGGTCAATGAGCAGTTCTTC | CAWGEIGVNEQFF
- | TRBD1 | TRBJ2-2 | TRBV20-1 | TGCAGTGCTAGAGGGGACAGGGGGCGCATCGGGGAGCTGTTTTTT | CSARGDRGRIGELFF
once | - | TRBJ1-5 | TRBV29-1 | TGCAGCGTTGAGATGGCAGGGAAGGGTAATCAGCCCCAGCATTTT | CSVEMAGKGNQPQHF
- | TRBD2 | TRBJ2-7 | TRBV20-1 | TGCAGTGCTACTAGCGGGAGTAACTACGAGCAGTACTTC | CSATSGSNYEQYF
- | TRBD1 | TRBJ2-7 | TRBV12-3/TRBV12-4 | TGTGCCAGCAGTTCCTTGACAGGGGTTTCGTACGAGCAGTACTTC | CASSSLTGVSYEQYF
many | TRBD1 | TRBJ2-7 | TRBV5-1 | TGCGCCAGCAGCTGGACAGGGGGGGAGCAGTACTTC | CASSWTGGEQYF
few | - | TRBJ1-1 | TRBV6-2/TRBV6-3 | TGTGCCAGCAGTCGTAGGCGAGTCTTTGAAGCTTTCTTT | CASSRRRVFEAFF
- | TRBD1 | TRBJ2-7 | TRBV20-1 | TGCAGTGCGTCCGGGACAGAGGCGTACGAGCAGTACTTC | CSASGTEAYEQYF
- | - | TRBJ2-7 | TRBV4-2 | TGTGCCAGCAGCCAAGATAATACGGGAGCTACAGGCGAGCAGTACTTC | CASSQDNTGATGEQYF
few | TRBD2 | TRBJ2-1 | TRBV7-3 | TGTGCCAGCAGCTTCTCCAGCGGGAGACTGAGGGAGCAGTTCTTC | CASSFSSGRLREQFF
once | TRBD2 | TRBJ2-5 | TRBV7-3 | TGTGCCAGCAGCTTAATCAGGGCTAGCGGGCAAGAGACCCAGTACTTC | CASSLIRASGQETQYF
- | - | TRBJ2-3 | TRBV24-1 | TGTGCCACCAGTGATTTGTGGGGGGCCAGCTCAGATACGCAGTATTTT | CATSDLWGASSDTQYF
few | TRBD2 | TRBJ2-1 | TRBV7-7 | TGTGCCAGCAGCTCCTCTAGCGGGATCTACAATGAGCAGTTCTTC | CASSSSSGIYNEQFF
few | TRBD1 | TRBJ2-7 | TRBV4-1 | TGCGCCAGCAGCCAAGATGACAGGGGGGCATACGAGCAGTACTTC | CASSQDDRGAYEQYF
few | TRBD1 | TRBJ1-5 | TRBV9 | TGTGCCAGCAGCGGGACAGGGGAGGTCAATCAGCCCCAGCATTTT | CASSGTGEVNQPQHF
- | - | TRBJ2-1 | TRBV7-8 | TGTGCCAGCAGCTTTTCCAGTCCCTACCCCTACAATGAGCAGTTCTTC | CASSFSSPYPYNEQFF
few | - | TRBJ1-3 | TRBV5-8 | TGTGCCAGCAGCCGGGATAACTCTGGAAACACCATATATTTT | CASSRDNSGNTIYF
few | TRBD1 | TRBJ2-6 | TRBV29-1 | TGCAGCGTTGAAGAGGACAGGACAGGATACTCTGGGGCCAACGTCCTGACTTTC | CSVEEDRTGYSGANVLTF
- | - | TRBJ1-5 | TRBV2 | TGTGCCAGCAGTGATCCAGAGGGGCAAGGTTTAGCCCAGCATTTT | CASSDPEGQGLAQHF
- | TRBD2 | TRBJ2-1 | TRBV20-1 | TGCAGTGTTCCGACTAGCGGGAGTCTTAATGGGCAGTTCTTC | CSVPTSGSLNGQFF
- | TRBD1 | TRBJ1-2 | TRBV11-2 | TGTGCCAGCAGGGACCCGGGACAGGGGAACTATGGCTACACCTTC | CASRDPGQGNYGYTF
- | TRBD2 | TRBJ2-7 | TRBV29-1 | TGCAGCGTCACACTAGCGGGAGCGCGCTACGAGCAGTACTTC | CSVTLAGARYEQYF
few | - | TRBJ2-7 | TRBV7-9 | TGTGCCAGCAGCTTAACATCAGGGTTCTCCTACGAGCAGTACTTC | CASSLTSGFSYEQYF
- | TRBD1 | TRBJ1-1 | TRBV7-2 | TGTGCCAGCAGCTTAACCGGGACAGGGCTCACTGAAGCTTTCTTT | CASSLTGTGLTEAFF
few | - | TRBJ2-3 | TRBV6-6 | TGTGCCAGCAGTACGGTAGATACGCAGTATTTT | CASSTVDTQYF
many | TRBD2 | TRBJ2-7 | TRBV5-5 | TGTGCCAGCAGCCTGGGACTAGCGGGAGTCCCCTACGAGCAGTACTTC | CASSLGLAGVPYEQYF
- | TRBD1 | TRBJ2-2 | TRBV29-1 | TGCAACGCAGAACAGGGGACGAACACCGGGGAGCTGTTTTTT | CNAEQGTNTGELFF
once | TRBD2 | TRBJ2-5 | TRBV3-1 | TGTGCCAGCAGCCAAGATTTCCTAGCGGGACGCCAAGAGACCCAGTACTTC | CASSQDFLAGRQETQYF
- | - | TRBJ2-7 | TRBV6-1 | TGTGCCAGCAGTCAAGGGCCAAGCTCCTACGAGCAGTACTTC | CASSQGPSSYEQYF
once | - | TRBJ2-1 | TRBV29-1 | TGCAGCGTTGAAGATAGCAGGGATTGGGCCTACAATGAGCGGTTCTTC | CSVEDSRDWAYNERFF
- | - | TRBJ2-7 | TRBV7-4 | TGTGCCAGCAGCCCCATACGGGTAAACCAGTACTTC | CASSPIRVNQYF
- | - | TRBJ2-3 | TRBV7-3 | TGTGCCAGCAGCTTAAGTGTTGTTGCGGGACCATCCACAGATACGCAGTATTTT | CASSLSVVAGPSTDTQYF
- | - | TRBJ1-6 | TRBV12-3/TRBV12-4 | TGTGCCAGCAGTTTATCGAACAGGTGGATTTCACCCCTCCACTTT | CASSLSNRWISPLHF